The 8 T cell receptor beta chains reported below all come from one sample, sequenced in a study of technical replicates of blood from several donors. Profiled with immunoSEQ multiplex PCR; TCRdb holds only in-frame clones, not every one. The table includes approximately 81,000 clones, roughly four fifths detected once. Sequenced: PBMCs. The receptors here all came from a human donor in good health. Some clones in this sample may be carry-over from other donors' samples.

This clone was seen more than once but under ten times. This chain uses TRBV6-5 with TRBJ1-2, with D possibly being TRBD1 (5 bases). This CDR3 contains 12 residues. The V and J ends lost 8 bases and 6 bases respectively, with 13 bases between them. The germline V gene encodes CDR1 MNHEY and CDR2 SVGAGI. CDR3 protein: CASSQGSHGYTF. The CDR3 DNA follows: TGTGCCAGCTCCCAGGGAAGTCATGGCTACACCTTC.

This rearrangement joins TRBV7-2 to TRBJ2-7; D unresolved. Looked up from germline, CDR1 is SGHTA and CDR2 is FQGNSA. The CDR3 has 14 residues. The V gene lost 1 base and the J gene lost 6 bases, with 13 bases spanning the gap. CDR3 nucleotides: TGTGCCAGCAGCTTAGGAGCTCTTAAATCCGAGCAGTACTTC. It encodes CASSLGALKSEQYF.

This chain joins TRBV6-1 and TRBJ1-2; D perhaps matches TRBD1 (5 bases). The V end lost 4 bases, the J end lost 9 bases, and 12 bases lay between the germline ends. The CDR3 consists of 12 residues. CDR1 is MNHNS and CDR2 is SASEGT in the germline V gene. The CDR3 spells CASSGQGRSYTF. CDR3 sequence (DNA): TGTGCCAGCAGTGGGCAGGGCCGGAGCTACACCTTC.

The V gene is TRBV29-1, the J gene TRBJ1-2; 10 bases align to TRBD1. The CDR3 is made up of 13 amino acids. The junction had 2 bases not matched to a gene; V was cut back by 3 bases and J by 4 bases. Germline CDR1 reads SQVTM; CDR2 reads ANQGSEA. DNA for the CDR3: TGCAGCGTTGAGAGACAGGGGGCCTATGGCTACACCTTC. This sequence encodes CSVERQGAYGYTF.

Here the CDR3 DNA reads TGTGCCAGCAGCGGACAGGGGCGAAACTATGGCTACACCTTC. This translates into CASSGQGRNYGYTF. This chain links TRBV2 with TRBJ1-2; the match to TRBD1 covers 9 bases. Germline V gene lookup returns CDR1 SNHLY and CDR2 FYNNEI. The CDR3 sequence is 14 residues long. V lost 6 bases, J lost 2 bases, and 4 bases stayed unmatched.

This clone was seen a single time. The V gene is TRBV10-3, the J gene TRBJ1-4; weak D call: TRBD1 (6 bases). Trimming took off 4 bases at V and 7 bases at J, with 10 bases between the two ends. CDR3 size: 13 residues. The germline V gene has CDR1 ENHRY and CDR2 SYGVKD. This CDR3 is CAISGNRAEKLFF. CDR3 coding DNA: TGTGCCATCAGTGGTAACAGGGCTGAAAAACTGTTTTTT.

This clone was seen just once. The chain recombines TRBV7-8 with TRBJ2-7, with 7 bases fitting TRBD2. V trimming: 4 bases; J trimming: 3 bases; junction bases outside the gene matches: 6. CDR3 length equals 14 residues. The germline CDR1 and CDR2 sequences are SGHVS and FQNEAQ. CDR3 in amino acids: CASSYPGLVYEQYF. Written as DNA, the CDR3 is TGTGCCAGCAGCTACCCCGGACTAGTCTACGAGCAGTACTTC.

The chain has TRBV19 and TRBJ1-2; 10 bases fit TRBD1. The ends lost 5 bases at V and 14 bases at J; junction bases unmatched: 8. There are 12 residues in the CDR3. CDR1 is LNHDA, CDR2 SQIVND, per germline (reference sequence). DNA for the CDR3: TGTGCCAGTAGTCTCAGGGACAGGGGCAAAACCTTC. Its translation is CASSLRDRGKTF. The whole variable domain, filled in from reference TRBV19 and TRBJ1-2, reads DGGITQSPKYLFRKEGQNVTLSCEQNLNHDAMYWYRQDPGQGLRLIYYSQIVNDFQKGDIAEGYSVSREKKESFPLTVTSAQKNPTAFYLCASSLRDRGKTFGSGTRLTVV.